This T cell receptor (beta chain) was captured in a study of T cells after yellow fever vaccination. Study summary: Fractions of low cell number were prepared using SMART-Seq v4 Ultra Low Input. The study's findings and limits: Repertoires obtained by FACS sorting could include abundant clonotypes that entered as contaminants from the bulk population. Although the secondary response was weaker, it peaked faster, at day 5 versus 15.

This clonotype was found a few times. What it binds is unknown. One entry per CDR3 protein, called by TCRdb with MiXCR from the 5' RACE reads. Altogether some 170,000 distinct CDR3 sequences are present, roughly 8.8% being singletons, with the ten largest covering around 33%. The CDR3 extends over 13 amino acids. V lost 0 bases to trimming and J lost 7 bases, with 6 bases between them. The germline CDR1 and CDR2 sequences are LNHNV and YYDKDF (reference sequence). The chain is built from TRBV15 and TRBJ2-2, with D hard to call. The sequence was collected from a man in his late teens or twenties who received the YFV17D yellow fever vaccine. The sequencing here drew on CD8+ T cells sorted from PBMCs, taken 45 days after the yellow fever booster vaccination. This chain's CDR3 is CATSRDRSGELFF. The CDR3 region has the DNA TGTGCCACCAGCAGAGATCGTAGCGGGGAGCTGTTTTTT.